This T cell receptor beta chain was sequenced in a study of early stage breast cancer tumors. At the level of the study: The ER+/PR+/HER2- tumors included 7 to 9 ductal and a handful of lobular carcinomas.

CDR3 size: 11 residues. The table came from immunoSEQ multiplex PCR; TCRdb's copy has only in-frame clones and leaves some out. In the table there are 2,700 or so clones, approximately 68% of which are singletons. This receptor was obtained from a person aged 45-60 years with breast cancer. The chain uses TRBV21-1 and TRBJ2-7; the D call TRBD2 from the table was never checked on the DNA. TRBV21-1 is labeled a pseudogene. Sequencing was carried out using normal breast tissue next to the tumor. CDR3 residues: CASSSLYEQYF. CDR3 coding DNA: TGTGCCAGCAGCTCTCTCTACGAGCAGTACTTC.